This T cell receptor (beta chain) was sequenced during a study of T cells after yellow fever vaccination. TCRdb itself ran the 5' RACE reads through MiXCR, one entry per CDR3 protein. The sample contains about 85,000 distinct CDR3 sequences, 13% of which appear only once. V was pared by 6 bases and J by 0 bases, with 15 bases between. Germline V gives CDR1 MNHNS, CDR2 SASEGT. The CDR3 length is 15 residues. Study-level results: Clones that expanded after primary vaccination mostly reappeared after the booster (just over 95% CD4, roughly 90% CD8).

The input for sequencing was CD8+ T cells not binding an NS4B(214-222) dextramer, sorted from PBMCs, taken approximately 22 days after the first yellow fever vaccination. The TCR sequence derives from a man between 18 and 35 years old who received the YFV17D yellow fever vaccine. The chain uses TRBV6-1 and TRBJ2-7; tentatively, D is TRBD2 (5 bases). This chain's CDR3 is CASSLGLAPSYEQYF. The CDR3 DNA sequence: TGTGCCAGCAGCCTCGGTCTAGCCCCCTCCTACGAGCAGTACTTC.